This T cell receptor (beta chain) was captured in a study of shared clonotypes between healthy human individuals. Bulk PBMC genomic DNA spanned ten immunoSEQ deep plates. TCRdb's table, derived via immunoSEQ multiplex PCR, lists solely in-frame clones and lacks some. The sample holds about 490,000 clones, about 79% seen once. The TCR originated in a woman aged 40-49 years in good health. Some clones in this sample may be carry-over from other donors' samples. The sample comprised PBMCs.

Written as DNA, the CDR3 is TGCGCCAGCAGCAGTATAGCGGGGACCTACGAGCAGTACTTC. It yields the protein CASSSIAGTYEQYF. V and J are TRBV5-1 and TRBJ2-5; 8 bases align to TRBD2. The J call may be wrong; the DNA end is better matched by TRBJ2-7. Per the germline V gene, CDR1 is SGHRS and CDR2 is YFSETQ. This CDR3 has 14 residues.